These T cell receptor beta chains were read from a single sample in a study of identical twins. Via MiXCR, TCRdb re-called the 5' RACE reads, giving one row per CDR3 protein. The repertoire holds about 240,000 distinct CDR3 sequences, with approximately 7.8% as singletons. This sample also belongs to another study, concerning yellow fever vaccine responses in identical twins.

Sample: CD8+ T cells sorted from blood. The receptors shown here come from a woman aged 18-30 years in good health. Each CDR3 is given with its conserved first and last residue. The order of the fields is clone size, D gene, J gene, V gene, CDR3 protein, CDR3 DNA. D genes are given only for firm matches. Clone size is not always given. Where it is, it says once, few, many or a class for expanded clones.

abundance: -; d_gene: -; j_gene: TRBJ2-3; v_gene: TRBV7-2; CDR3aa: CASSLVASDTDTQYF; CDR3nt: TGTGCCAGCAGCTTAGTGGCTAGCGACACAGATACGCAGTATTTT
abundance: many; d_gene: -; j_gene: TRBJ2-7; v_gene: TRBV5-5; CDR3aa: CASSLRRGGEGSYEQYF; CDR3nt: TGTGCCAGCAGCTTACGTAGAGGGGGGGAAGGCTCCTACGAGCAGTACTTC
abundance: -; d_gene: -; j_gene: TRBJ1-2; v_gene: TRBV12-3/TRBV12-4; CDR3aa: CASSPGRGYGYTF; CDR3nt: TGTGCCAGCAGTCCGGGCCGTGGCTATGGCTACACCTTC
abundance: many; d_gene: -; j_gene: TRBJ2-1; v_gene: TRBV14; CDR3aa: CASSQIQGLDEQFF; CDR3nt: TGTGCCAGCAGCCAAATACAGGGTCTGGATGAGCAGTTCTTC
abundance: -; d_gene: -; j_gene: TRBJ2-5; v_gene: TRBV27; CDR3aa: CASSLFLGAQETQYF; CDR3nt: TGTGCCAGCAGTTTATTTCTGGGGGCTCAAGAGACCCAGTACTTC
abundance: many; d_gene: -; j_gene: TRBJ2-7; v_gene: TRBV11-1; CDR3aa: CASSSSWMPYEQYF; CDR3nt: TGTGCCAGCAGCTCTAGTTGGATGCCCTACGAGCAGTACTTC
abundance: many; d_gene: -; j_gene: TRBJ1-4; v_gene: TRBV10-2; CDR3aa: CASSETATNEKLFF; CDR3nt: TGCGCCAGCAGTGAGACAGCAACTAATGAAAAACTGTTTTTT
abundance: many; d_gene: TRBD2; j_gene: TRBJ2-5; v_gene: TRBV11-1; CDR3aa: CASSLQLEAASGSRKTQYF; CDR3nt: TGTGCCAGCAGCCTACAGTTGGAGGCGGCTAGCGGGAGCCGGAAGACCCAGTACTTC
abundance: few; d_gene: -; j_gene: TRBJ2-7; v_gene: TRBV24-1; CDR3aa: CATSAAEGGYEQYF; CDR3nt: TGTGCCACCAGTGCAGCCGAAGGGGGCTACGAGCAGTACTTC
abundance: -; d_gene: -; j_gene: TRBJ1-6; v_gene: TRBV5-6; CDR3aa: CASSLGRTLHF; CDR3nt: TGTGCCAGCAGCTTGGGTCGGACCCTCCACTTT
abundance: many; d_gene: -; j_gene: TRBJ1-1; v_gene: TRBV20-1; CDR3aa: CSAQGTVNTEAFF; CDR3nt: TGCAGTGCTCAAGGAACAGTGAACACTGAAGCTTTCTTT
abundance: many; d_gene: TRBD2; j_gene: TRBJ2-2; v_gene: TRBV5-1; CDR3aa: CASSLDPSGDNTGELFF; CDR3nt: TGCGCCAGCAGCTTGGATCCTAGCGGGGATAACACCGGGGAGCTGTTTTTT
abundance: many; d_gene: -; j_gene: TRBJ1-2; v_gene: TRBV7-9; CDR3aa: CASSPTQGDYGYTF; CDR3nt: TGTGCCAGCAGCCCTACACAGGGCGACTATGGCTACACCTTC
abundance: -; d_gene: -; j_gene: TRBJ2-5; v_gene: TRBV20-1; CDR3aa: CSARDRFGGETQYF; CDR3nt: TGCAGTGCTAGAGATCGCTTTGGCGGAGAGACCCAGTACTTC
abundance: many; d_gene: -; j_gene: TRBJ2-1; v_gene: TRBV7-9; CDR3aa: CASSSYGRGEQFF; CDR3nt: TGTGCCAGCAGCTCGTACGGTAGAGGGGAGCAGTTCTTC
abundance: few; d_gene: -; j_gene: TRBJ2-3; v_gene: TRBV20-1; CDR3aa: CSADAETDTDTQYF; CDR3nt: TGCAGTGCTGACGCGGAAACTGACACAGATACGCAGTATTTT
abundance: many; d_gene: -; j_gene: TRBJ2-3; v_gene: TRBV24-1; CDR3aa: CATSDPRLDSTDTQYF; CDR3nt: TGTGCCACCAGTGACCCCCGGCTGGATAGCACAGATACGCAGTATTTT
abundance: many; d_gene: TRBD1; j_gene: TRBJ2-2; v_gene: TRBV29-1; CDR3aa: CSVEDGTGGPGELFF; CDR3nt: TGCAGCGTTGAAGATGGGACAGGGGGCCCCGGGGAGCTGTTTTTT
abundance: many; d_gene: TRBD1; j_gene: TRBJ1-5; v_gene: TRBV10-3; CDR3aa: CAIRPGTGEGQPQHF; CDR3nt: TGTGCCATCAGACCTGGGACAGGGGAAGGGCAGCCCCAGCATTTT
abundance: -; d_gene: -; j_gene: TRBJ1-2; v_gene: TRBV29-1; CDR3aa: CSVDGGPTGYTF; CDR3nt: TGCAGCGTTGATGGGGGGCCCACGGGCTACACCTTC
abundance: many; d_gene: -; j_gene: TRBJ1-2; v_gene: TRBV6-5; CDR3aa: CASSYGGTRGYTF; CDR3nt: TGTGCCAGCAGTTACGGTGGGACTCGGGGCTACACCTTC
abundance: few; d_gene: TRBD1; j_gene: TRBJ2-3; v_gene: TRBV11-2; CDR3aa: CASSSPRQGSTDTQYF; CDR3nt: TGTGCCAGCAGCTCTCCTAGACAGGGAAGCACAGATACGCAGTATTTT
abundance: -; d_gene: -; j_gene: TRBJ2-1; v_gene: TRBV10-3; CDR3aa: CAISGDGYNEQFF; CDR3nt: TGTGCCATCAGTGGGGACGGATACAATGAGCAGTTCTTC
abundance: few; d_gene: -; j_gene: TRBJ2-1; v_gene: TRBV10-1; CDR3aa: CASSESWARGDNEQFF; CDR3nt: TGCGCCAGCAGTGAGTCTTGGGCCAGGGGGGACAATGAGCAGTTCTTC
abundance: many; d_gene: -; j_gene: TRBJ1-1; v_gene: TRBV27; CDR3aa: CASMVRSEAFF; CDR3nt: TGTGCCAGCATGGTCAGGAGTGAAGCTTTCTTT
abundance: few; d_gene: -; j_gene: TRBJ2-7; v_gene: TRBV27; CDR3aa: CASAPAGTRYEQYF; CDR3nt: TGTGCCAGCGCCCCGGCCGGGACTCGATACGAGCAGTACTTC
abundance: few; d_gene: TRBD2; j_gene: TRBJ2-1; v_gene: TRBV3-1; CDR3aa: CASSPNAGGGDNEQFF; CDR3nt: TGTGCCAGCAGCCCGAATGCTGGCGGGGGGGACAATGAGCAGTTCTTC
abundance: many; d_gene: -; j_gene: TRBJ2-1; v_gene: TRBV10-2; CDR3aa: CASSEDSINNEQFF; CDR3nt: TGCGCCAGCAGTGAGGACTCGATCAATAATGAGCAGTTCTTC
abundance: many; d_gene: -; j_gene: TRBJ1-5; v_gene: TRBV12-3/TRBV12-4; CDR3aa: CASSDGSNQPQHF; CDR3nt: TGTGCCAGCAGTGACGGTAGCAATCAGCCCCAGCATTTT
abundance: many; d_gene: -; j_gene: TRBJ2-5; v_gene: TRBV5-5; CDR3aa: CASSSWSGETQYF; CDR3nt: TGTGCCAGCAGCTCTTGGTCCGGGGAGACCCAGTACTTC
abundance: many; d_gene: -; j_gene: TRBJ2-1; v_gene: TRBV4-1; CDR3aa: CASSQRDRYSRGFYNEQFF; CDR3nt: TGCGCCAGCAGCCAACGGGACAGATATTCTCGGGGGTTTTACAATGAGCAGTTCTTC
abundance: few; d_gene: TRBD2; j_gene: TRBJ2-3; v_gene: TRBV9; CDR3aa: CASSSGTSISDTQYF; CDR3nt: TGTGCCAGCAGCTCCGGGACTAGCATTTCAGATACGCAGTATTTT
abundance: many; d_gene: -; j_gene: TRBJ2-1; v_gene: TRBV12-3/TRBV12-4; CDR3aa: CASSLGPTQFF; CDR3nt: TGTGCCAGCAGTTTAGGGCCCACGCAGTTCTTC
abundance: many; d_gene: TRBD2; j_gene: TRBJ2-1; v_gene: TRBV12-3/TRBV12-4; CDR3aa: CASSVTGTSGIYEQFF; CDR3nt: TGTGCCAGCAGTGTAACCGGGACTAGCGGGATTTATGAGCAGTTCTTC
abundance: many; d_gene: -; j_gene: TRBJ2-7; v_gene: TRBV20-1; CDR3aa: CSATPGGLDFDEQYF; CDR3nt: TGCAGTGCTACCCCAGGGGGACTGGATTTTGACGAGCAGTACTTC
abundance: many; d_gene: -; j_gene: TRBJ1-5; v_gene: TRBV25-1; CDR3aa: CASSVGGNQPQHF; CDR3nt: TGTGCCAGCAGTGTTGGAGGCAATCAGCCCCAGCATTTT
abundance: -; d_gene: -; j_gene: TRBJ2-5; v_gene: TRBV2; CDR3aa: CASSEGYKETQYF; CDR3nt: TGTGCCAGCAGTGAAGGGTACAAAGAGACCCAGTACTTC
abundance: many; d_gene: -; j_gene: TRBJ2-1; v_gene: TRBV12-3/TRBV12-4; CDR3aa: CASSLGEFGYNEQFF; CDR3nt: TGTGCCAGCAGTTTGGGGGAGTTTGGCTACAATGAGCAGTTCTTC
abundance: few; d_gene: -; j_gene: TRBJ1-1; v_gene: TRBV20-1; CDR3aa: CSARRVETEAFF; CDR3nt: TGCAGTGCTAGAAGGGTCGAGACTGAAGCTTTCTTT
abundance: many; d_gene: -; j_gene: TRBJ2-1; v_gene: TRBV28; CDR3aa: CASSFPGAFNEQFF; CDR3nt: TGTGCCAGCAGTTTCCCGGGGGCCTTCAATGAGCAGTTCTTC
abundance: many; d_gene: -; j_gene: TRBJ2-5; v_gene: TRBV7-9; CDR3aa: CASSLDSKQETQYF; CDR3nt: TGTGCCAGCAGCTTAGACTCTAAACAAGAGACCCAGTACTTC
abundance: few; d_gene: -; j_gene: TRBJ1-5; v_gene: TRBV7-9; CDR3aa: CASSGDSASNQPQHF; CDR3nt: TGTGCCAGCAGCGGGGACTCAGCGAGCAATCAGCCCCAGCATTTT
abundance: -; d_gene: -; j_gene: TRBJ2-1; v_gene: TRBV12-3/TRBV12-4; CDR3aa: CASSFVWSGFNEQFF; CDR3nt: TGTGCCAGCAGTTTTGTCTGGTCAGGGTTCAATGAGCAGTTCTTC
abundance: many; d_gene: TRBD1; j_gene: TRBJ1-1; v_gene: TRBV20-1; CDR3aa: CSARDRATPVRTAFF; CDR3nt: TGCAGTGCCCGGGACAGGGCCACTCCGGTCCGCACCGCTTTCTTT
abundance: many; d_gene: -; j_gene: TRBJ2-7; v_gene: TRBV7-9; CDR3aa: CASSPGDISYEQYF; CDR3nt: TGTGCCAGCAGCCCCGGGGACATCTCCTACGAGCAGTACTTC
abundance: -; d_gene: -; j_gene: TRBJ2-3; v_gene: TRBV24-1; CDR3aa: CATSDHEYETDTQYF; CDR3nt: TGTGCCACCAGTGACCACGAGTACGAGACAGATACGCAGTATTTT
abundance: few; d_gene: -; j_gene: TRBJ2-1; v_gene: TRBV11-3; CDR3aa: CASSLVPSYLYNEQFF; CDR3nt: TGTGCCAGCAGCTTAGTGCCTAGCTACCTCTACAATGAGCAGTTCTTC
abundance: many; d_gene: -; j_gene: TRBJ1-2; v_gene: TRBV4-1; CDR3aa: CASSQDGEGNYGYTF; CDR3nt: TGCGCCAGCAGCCAAGATGGTGAGGGGAACTATGGCTACACCTTC
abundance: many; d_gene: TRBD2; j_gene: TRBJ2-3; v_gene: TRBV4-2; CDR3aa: CASSPLAGGADTQYF; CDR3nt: TGTGCCAGCAGCCCACTAGCGGGGGGGGCAGATACGCAGTATTTT
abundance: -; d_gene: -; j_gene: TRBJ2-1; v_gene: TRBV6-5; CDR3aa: CASSSSVREQFF; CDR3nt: TGTGCCAGCAGTTCCTCGGTCCGCGAGCAGTTCTTC
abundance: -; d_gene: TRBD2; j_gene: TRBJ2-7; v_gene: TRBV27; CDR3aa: CASSPGSGRAKEQYF; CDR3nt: TGTGCCAGCAGTCCTGGAAGCGGGAGGGCCAAAGAGCAGTACTTC
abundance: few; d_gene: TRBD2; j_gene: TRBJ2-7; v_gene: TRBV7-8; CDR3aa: CASSLGAGGHEQYF; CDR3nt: TGTGCCAGCAGCTTAGGGGCGGGAGGACACGAGCAGTACTTC
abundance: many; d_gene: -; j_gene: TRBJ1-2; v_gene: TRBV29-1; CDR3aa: CSVEGGSDYGYTF; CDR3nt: TGCAGCGTTGAGGGGGGATCGGACTATGGCTACACCTTC